A single sample is the source of the 4 T cell receptor beta chains below, sequenced in a study of shared clonotypes between healthy human individuals. Sequencing was performed with immunoSEQ multiplex PCR; in TCRdb, only in-frame clones are kept and a portion is missing. The sample shows 2 million to 2.5 million clones, about 95% of them seen only once. Naive CD8 isolation took CD45RO-negative cells positively selected for CCR7 and excluded terminally differentiated effector memory CD45RA+ cells. The specimen was naive CD8+ T cells sorted from blood. The source of these receptors is a man aged 18 to 30 in good health.

Note on this clone: This may be a read error, as it is one base from a much larger clone. This same CDR3 is encoded by further DNA sequences in the sample. The V call is TRBV5-5, the J call TRBJ2-7, with 7 bases lining up with TRBD1. The CDR3 extends over 13 amino acids. The J segment lost 0 bases and the V segment lost 3 bases, leaving 0 bases of the junction unmatched. Germline lookup yields CDR1 SGHKS and CDR2 YYEKEE (reference sequence). CDR3 protein: CASSWTGSYEQYF. CDR3 in DNA: TGTGCCAGCAGCTGGACAGGCTCCTACGAGCAGTACTTC.

Of note for this clone: The sample has other DNA sequences that encode this CDR3 too. This CDR3 reads CSVDTANTGELFF. The DNA of the CDR3 is TGCAGCGTTGACACAGCGAACACCGGGGAGCTGTTTTTT. The chain links TRBV29-1 to TRBJ2-2; no reliable D call. Trimming removed 3 bases at V and 0 bases at J, with 5 bases between. This CDR3 is 13 amino acids long. Germline-derived CDR1 and CDR2 are SQVTM and ANQGSEA.

This chain uses TRBV7-9 with TRBJ2-7, with TRBD2 identical over 11 bases. CDR1 SEHNR and CDR2 FQNEAQ come from the germline V gene (reference sequence). Trimming took 5 bases from V and 5 from J; bases not matched to a gene: 5. The CDR3 is made up of 14 amino acids. CDR3 loop: CASSTSGSPHEQYF. CDR3 sequence (DNA): TGTGCCAGCAGCACTAGCGGGAGTCCCCACGAGCAGTACTTC.

Comment on this clone: Distinct nucleotide sequences in the sample also encode this CDR3. This chain joins TRBV27 and TRBJ2-7; 7 positions agree with TRBD1. The germline gives CDR1 MNHEY, CDR2 SMNVEV (reference sequence). The V and J ends lost 4 bases and 4 bases, in that order; junction bases with no gene match: 7. The CDR3 spans 14 residues. CDR3: CASSWAGGAYEQYF. As DNA, the CDR3 is TGTGCCAGCAGTTGGGCAGGGGGTGCATACGAGCAGTACTTC.